This entry features one TCR beta chain sequence. In the authors' methods: Quantification of nucleated cells was approximated via reference gene primer amplification. TCRdb's copy holds only in-frame clones and misses some; the assay was immunoSEQ multiplex PCR. That table gives V, J and clone size, and the DNA gave D and trimming. The sample shows 150,000 to 200,000 clones, approximately 83% of them seen only once. This sample stems from a study of blood T cell repertoires in COVID-19. Trimming removed 0 bases at V and 3 bases at J, with 7 bases between. The CDR3 consists of 13 residues. Germline V gives CDR1 SGHRS, CDR2 YFSETQ.

The sample taken for sequencing was peripheral blood. The TCR was taken from a human donor with active or convalescent COVID-19. The donor label of this sample is uncertain. V usage is TRBV5-1 and J usage is TRBJ2-7, with a possible D match to TRBD2 (5 bases). CDR3: CASSLGGIYEQYF. The DNA for the CDR3 is TGCGCCAGCAGCTTGGGAGGGATCTACGAGCAGTACTTC.